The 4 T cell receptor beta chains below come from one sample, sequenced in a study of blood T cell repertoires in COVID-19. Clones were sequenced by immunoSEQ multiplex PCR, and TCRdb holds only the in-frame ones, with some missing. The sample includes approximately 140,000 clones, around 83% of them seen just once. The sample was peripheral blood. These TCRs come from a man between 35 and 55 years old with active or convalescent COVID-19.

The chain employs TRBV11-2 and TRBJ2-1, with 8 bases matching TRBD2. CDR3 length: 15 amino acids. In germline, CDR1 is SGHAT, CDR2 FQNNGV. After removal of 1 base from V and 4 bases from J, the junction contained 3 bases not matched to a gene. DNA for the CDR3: TGTGCCAGCAGCTTAGCTAGCGGGTTATACAATGAGCAGTTCTTC. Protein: CASSLASGLYNEQFF. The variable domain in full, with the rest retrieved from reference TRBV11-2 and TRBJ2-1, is EAGVAQSPRYKIIEKRQSVAFWCNPISGHATLYWYQQILGQGPKLLIQFQNNGVVDDSQLPKDRFSAERLKGVDSTLKIQPAKLEDSAVYLCASSLASGLYNEQFFGPGTRLTVL.

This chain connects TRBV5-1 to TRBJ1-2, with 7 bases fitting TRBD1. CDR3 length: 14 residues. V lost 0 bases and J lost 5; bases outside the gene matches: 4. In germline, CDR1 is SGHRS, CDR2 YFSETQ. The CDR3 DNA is TGCGCCAGCAGCTTGGAGACAGGGACATATGGCTACACCTTC. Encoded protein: CASSLETGTYGYTF. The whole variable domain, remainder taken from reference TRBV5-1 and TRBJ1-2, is KAGVTQTPRYLIKTRGQQVTLSCSPISGHRSVSWYQQTPGQGLQFLFEYFSETQRNKGNFPGRFSGRQFSNSRSEMNVSTLELGDSALYLCASSLETGTYGYTFGSGTRLTVV.

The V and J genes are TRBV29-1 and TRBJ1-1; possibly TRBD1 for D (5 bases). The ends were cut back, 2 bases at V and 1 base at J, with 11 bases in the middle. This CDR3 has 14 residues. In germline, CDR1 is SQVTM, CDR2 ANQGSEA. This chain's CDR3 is CSVERDWRNTEAFF. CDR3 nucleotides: TGCAGCGTTGAAAGGGACTGGAGGAACACTGAAGCTTTCTTT.

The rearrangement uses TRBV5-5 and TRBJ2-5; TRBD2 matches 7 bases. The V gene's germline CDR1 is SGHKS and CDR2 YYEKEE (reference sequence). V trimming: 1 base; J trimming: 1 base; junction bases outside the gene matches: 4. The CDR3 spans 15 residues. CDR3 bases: TGTGCCAGCAGCTTGCCCCCGGGGGGCCAAGAGACCCAGTACTTC. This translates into CASSLPPGGQETQYF.